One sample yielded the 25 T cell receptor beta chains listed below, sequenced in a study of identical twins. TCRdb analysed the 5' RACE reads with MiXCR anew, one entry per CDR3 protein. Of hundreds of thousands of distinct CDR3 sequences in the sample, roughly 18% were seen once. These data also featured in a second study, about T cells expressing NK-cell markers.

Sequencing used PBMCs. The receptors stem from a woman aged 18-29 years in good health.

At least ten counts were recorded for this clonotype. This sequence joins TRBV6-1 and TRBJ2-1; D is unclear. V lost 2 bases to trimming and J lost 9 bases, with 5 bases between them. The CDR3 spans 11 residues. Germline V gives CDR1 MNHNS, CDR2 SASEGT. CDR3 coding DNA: TGTGCCAGCAGTGAATGGAGTGAGCAGTTCTTC. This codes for CASSEWSEQFF.

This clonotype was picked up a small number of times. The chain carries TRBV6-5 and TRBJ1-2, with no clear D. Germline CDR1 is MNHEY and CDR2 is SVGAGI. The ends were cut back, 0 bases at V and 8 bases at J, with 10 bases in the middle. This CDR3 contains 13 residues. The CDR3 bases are TGTGCCAGCAGTTACTCTGCCCAGAAGGGCTACACCTTC. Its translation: CASSYSAQKGYTF.

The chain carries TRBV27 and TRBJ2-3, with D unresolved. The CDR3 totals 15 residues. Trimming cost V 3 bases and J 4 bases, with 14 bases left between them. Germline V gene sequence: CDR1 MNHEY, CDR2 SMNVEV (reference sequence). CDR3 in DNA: TGTGCCAGCAGTTTTTCTCCGAAGGGATCAGATACGCAGTATTTT. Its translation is CASSFSPKGSDTQYF.

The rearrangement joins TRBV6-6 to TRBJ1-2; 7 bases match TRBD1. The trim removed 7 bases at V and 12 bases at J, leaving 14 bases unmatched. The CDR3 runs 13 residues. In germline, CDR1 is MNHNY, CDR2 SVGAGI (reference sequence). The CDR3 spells CASTIGGGTVNTF. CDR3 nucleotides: TGTGCCAGCACCATTGGCGGAGGGACAGTGAACACCTTC.

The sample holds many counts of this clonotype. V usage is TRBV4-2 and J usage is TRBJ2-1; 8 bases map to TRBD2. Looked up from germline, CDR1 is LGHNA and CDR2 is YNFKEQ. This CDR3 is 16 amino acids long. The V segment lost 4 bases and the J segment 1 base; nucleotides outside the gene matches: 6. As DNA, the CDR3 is TGTGCCAGCAGCCGAGATACTAGCGGTTCCTACAATGAGCAGTTCTTC. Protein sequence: CASSRDTSGSYNEQFF.

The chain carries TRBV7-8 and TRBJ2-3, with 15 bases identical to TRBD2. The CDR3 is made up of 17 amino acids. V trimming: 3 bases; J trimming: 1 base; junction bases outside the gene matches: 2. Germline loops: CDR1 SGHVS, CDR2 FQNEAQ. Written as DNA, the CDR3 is TGTGCCAGCAGCTTTGGACTAGCGGGGGGGGGCACAGATACGCAGTATTTT. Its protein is CASSFGLAGGGTDTQYF.

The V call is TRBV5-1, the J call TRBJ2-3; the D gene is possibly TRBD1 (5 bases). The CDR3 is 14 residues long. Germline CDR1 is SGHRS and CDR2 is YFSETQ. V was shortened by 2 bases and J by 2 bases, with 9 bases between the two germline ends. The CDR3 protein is CASSFDSYTDTQYF. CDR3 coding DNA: TGCGCCAGCAGCTTTGACAGTTACACAGATACGCAGTATTTT.

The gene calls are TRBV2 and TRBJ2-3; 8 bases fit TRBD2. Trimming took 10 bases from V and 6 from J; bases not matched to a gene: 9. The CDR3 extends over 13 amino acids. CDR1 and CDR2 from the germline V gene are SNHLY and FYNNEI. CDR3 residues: CATNGEREDTQYF. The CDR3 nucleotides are TGTGCCACCAACGGGGAGCGGGAGGATACGCAGTATTTT.

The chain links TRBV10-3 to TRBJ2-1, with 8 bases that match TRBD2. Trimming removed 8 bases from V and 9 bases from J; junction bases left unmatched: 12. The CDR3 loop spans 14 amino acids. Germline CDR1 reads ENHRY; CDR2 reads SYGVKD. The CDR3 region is CAISASGGRGEQFF. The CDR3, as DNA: TGTGCCATCTCTGCTTCGGGAGGGCGCGGTGAGCAGTTCTTC.

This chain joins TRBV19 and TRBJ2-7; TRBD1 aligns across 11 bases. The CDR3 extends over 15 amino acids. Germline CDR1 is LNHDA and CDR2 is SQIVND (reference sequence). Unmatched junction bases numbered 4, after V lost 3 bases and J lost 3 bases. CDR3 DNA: TGTGCCAGTAGTATTCTGGGGACAGGGGGCTACGAGCAGTACTTC. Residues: CASSILGTGGYEQYF.

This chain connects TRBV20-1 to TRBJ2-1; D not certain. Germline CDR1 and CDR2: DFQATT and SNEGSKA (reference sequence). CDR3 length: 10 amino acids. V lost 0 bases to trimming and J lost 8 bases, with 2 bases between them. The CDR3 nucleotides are TGCAGTGCTAGAGATTATGAGCAGTTCTTC. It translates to CSARDYEQFF.

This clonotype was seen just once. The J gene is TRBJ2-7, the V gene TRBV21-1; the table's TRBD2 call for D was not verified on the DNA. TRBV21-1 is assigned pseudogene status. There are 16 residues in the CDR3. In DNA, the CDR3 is TGTGCCAGCAGTCCTTTGAGGCGAGCGGAGGTCTGGGAGCAGTACTTC. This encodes CASSPLRRAEVWEQYF.

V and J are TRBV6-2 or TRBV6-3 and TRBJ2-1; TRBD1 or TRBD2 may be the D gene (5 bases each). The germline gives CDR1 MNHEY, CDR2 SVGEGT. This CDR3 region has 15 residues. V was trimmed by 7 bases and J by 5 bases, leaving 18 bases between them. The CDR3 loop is CASIKTGTVHNEQFF. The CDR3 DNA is TGTGCCAGCATAAAAACCGGGACGGTACACAATGAGCAGTTCTTC.

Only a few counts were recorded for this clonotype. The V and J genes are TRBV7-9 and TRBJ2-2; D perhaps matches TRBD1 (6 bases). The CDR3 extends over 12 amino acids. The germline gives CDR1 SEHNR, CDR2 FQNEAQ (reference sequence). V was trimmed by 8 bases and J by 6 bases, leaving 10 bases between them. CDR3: CASGTPPGELFF. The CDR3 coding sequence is TGTGCCAGCGGGACACCACCCGGGGAGCTGTTTTTT.

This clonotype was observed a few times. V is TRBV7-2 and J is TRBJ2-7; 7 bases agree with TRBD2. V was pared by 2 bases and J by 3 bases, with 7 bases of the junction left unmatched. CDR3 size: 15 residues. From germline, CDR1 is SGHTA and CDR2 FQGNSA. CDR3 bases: TGTGCCAGCAGCTTATCCCCTAGCGGACTCTACGAGCAGTACTTC. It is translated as CASSLSPSGLYEQYF.

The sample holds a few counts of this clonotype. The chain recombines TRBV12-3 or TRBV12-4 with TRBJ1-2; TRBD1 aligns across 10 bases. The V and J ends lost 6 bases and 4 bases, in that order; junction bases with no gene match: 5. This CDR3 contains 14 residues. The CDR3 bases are TGTGCCAGCAGAGACAGGGGGCGCTCCTATGGCTACACCTTC. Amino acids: CASRDRGRSYGYTF.

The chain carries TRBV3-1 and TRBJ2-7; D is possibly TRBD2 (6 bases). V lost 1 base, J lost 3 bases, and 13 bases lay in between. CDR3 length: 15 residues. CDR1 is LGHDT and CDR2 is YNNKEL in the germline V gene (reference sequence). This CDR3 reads CASSQAPSEHYEQYF. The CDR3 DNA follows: TGTGCCAGCAGCCAAGCTCCTAGCGAGCACTACGAGCAGTACTTC.

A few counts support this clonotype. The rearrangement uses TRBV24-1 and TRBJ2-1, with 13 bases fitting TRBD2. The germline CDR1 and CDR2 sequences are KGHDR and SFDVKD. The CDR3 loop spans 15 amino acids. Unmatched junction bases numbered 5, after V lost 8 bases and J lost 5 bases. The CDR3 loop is CATMGTSGEHNEQFF. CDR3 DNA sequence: TGTGCCACCATGGGGACTAGCGGGGAACACAATGAGCAGTTCTTC.

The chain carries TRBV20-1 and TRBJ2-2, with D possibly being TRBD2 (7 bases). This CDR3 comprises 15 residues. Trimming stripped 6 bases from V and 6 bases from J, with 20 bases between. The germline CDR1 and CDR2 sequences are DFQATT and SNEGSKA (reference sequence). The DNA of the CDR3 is TGCAGTGCCCCACATTGGGGGGGCGGGTCCGGGGAGCTGTTTTTT. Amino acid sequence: CSAPHWGGGSGELFF.

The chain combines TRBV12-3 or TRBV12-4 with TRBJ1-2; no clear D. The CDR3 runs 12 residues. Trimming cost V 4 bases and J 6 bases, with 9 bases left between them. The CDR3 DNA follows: TGTGCCAGCAGTTGGGCGTTGGATGGCTACACCTTC. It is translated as CASSWALDGYTF.

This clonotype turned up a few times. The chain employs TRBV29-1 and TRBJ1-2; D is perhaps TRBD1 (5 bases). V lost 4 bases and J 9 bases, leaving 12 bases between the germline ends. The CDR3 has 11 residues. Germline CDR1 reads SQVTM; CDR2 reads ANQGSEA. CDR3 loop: CSVGAGLRYTF. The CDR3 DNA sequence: TGCAGCGTTGGGGCGGGACTCCGCTACACCTTC.

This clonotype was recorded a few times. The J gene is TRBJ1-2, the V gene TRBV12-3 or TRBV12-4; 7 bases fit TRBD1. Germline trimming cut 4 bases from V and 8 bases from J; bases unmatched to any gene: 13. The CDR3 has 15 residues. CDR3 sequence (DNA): TGTGCCAGCAGTTACTCGGACAGGACCTTGAGCGGCTACACCTTC. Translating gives CASSYSDRTLSGYTF.

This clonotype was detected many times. CDR3 DNA: TGTGCCAGCAGCTTGGACTTGGGGACAGATACGCAGTATTTT. Translation: CASSLDLGTDTQYF. The rearrangement joins TRBV5-5 to TRBJ2-3; D call uncertain. The CDR3 is made up of 14 amino acids. Trimming stripped 0 bases from V and 3 bases from J, with 8 bases between. In germline, CDR1 is SGHKS, CDR2 YYEKEE (reference sequence).

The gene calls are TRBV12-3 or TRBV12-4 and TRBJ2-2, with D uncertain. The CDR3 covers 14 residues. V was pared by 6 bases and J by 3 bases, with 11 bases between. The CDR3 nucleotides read TGTGCCAGCAGATTATTAACCCACACCGGGGAGCTGTTTTTT. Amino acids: CASRLLTHTGELFF.

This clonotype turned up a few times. CDR3 DNA: TGCAGTGCTAGCCGGGGCCGCGGGGCGAACACTGAAGCTTTCTTT. Translating gives CSASRGRGANTEAFF. This chain joins TRBV20-1 and TRBJ1-1; D perhaps matches TRBD1 (5 bases). In germline, CDR1 is DFQATT, CDR2 SNEGSKA (reference sequence). The CDR3 covers 15 residues. The germline V and J ends were trimmed by 3 bases and 1 base, with 15 bases remaining between them.